The rows below give T cell receptor beta chains drawn from one sample of a study of CXCR3-negative and CXCR3-positive naive CD8 T cells. TCRdb processed the 5' RACE reads again and assigns one entry to each CDR3 protein, with no DNA. The repertoire shows 65,000 to 95,000 distinct CDR3 sequences; the top ten hold roughly 1.4%. Sequenced: naive CXCR3- CD8+ T cells from blood. Receptors originate from a human donor in good health. Some clones in this sample may be carry-over from other donors' samples. CDR3s include the opening cysteine and the closing phenylalanine or tryptophan.

j_call v_call cdr3_aa
TRBJ2-2 TRBV7-9 CASSPGLAGVTGELFF
TRBJ2-2 TRBV28 CASSQGTGELFF
TRBJ2-7 TRBV5-1 CASSLDRKNEQYF
TRBJ1-5 TRBV7-9 CASSADGFNQPQHF
TRBJ2-7 TRBV12-3/TRBV12-4 CASSSNPYGYEQYF
TRBJ2-7 TRBV5-1 CASSWDTEHDYEQYF
TRBJ1-2 TRBV25-1 CASSGGFANYGYTF
TRBJ1-1 TRBV9 CASSVASGGTEAFF
TRBJ2-2 TRBV7-2 CASSFQGLAGGPVTGELFF
TRBJ1-2 TRBV10-2 CASSESREGYGYTF
TRBJ2-1 TRBV12-3/TRBV12-4 CASSFPLHFNEQFF
TRBJ1-2 TRBV29-1 CSVGTGTTGTF
TRBJ2-1 TRBV14 CASSQAGGYGEQFF
TRBJ2-7 TRBV11-2 CASSLAATASYEQYF
TRBJ1-1 TRBV27 CASSYTGLNTEAFF
TRBJ2-3 TRBV4-3 CASSQGVYSTDTQYF
TRBJ2-7 TRBV28 CASSLASGGWQYF
TRBJ2-3 TRBV7-2 CASSFVPVGGTDTQYF
TRBJ2-1 TRBV7-9 CASSLPGQYIDEQFF
TRBJ2-3 TRBV20-1 CSARDKAGGPDTQYF
TRBJ2-3 TRBV2 CASSEDFRGLEDTQYF
TRBJ2-2 TRBV29-1 CSVERQNTGELFF
TRBJ1-2 TRBV5-5 CASSLGQGAYGYTF
TRBJ2-3 TRBV25-1 CASSVGTASYTDTQYF
TRBJ2-7 TRBV5-1 CASSPLGVYEQYF
TRBJ2-5 TRBV28 CASSFALAGDEQETQYF
TRBJ1-1 TRBV30 CAWSSGTGGEAFF
TRBJ2-7 TRBV29-1 CSVGSGRRPYEQYF
TRBJ2-3 TRBV7-9 CASSLFDAQVVDTQYF
TRBJ2-7 TRBV30 CAWSADVSYEQYF
TRBJ2-1 TRBV11-2 CASSPEESSSYNEQFF
TRBJ2-1 TRBV14 CASSQPGGYNEQFF
TRBJ1-4 TRBV19 CASSIVTGSTNERLFF
TRBJ2-1 TRBV5-6 CASSLLSEQFF
TRBJ2-3 TRBV29-1 CSVEAEPPVTQYF
TRBJ2-7 TRBV7-9 CASSYTNEQYF
TRBJ2-1 TRBV10-1 CASSPITTQRINEQFF
TRBJ2-7 TRBV7-8 CASSLAQIRTEQYF